Here is one TCR beta chain with its context. The data were obtained in a study of shared clonotypes between healthy human individuals. Positively selected for CCR7, the CD45RO-negative cells used as naive CD8 cells excluded terminally differentiated effector memory CD45RA+ cells. This CDR3 region has 15 residues. The ends lost 2 bases at V and 2 bases at J; junction bases unmatched: 4. The germline V gene encodes CDR1 ENHRY and CDR2 SYGVKD. Using immunoSEQ multiplex PCR, the repertoire was profiled, and TCRdb retains in-frame clones only, with some absent. The sample lists over 800,000 clones, 90% to 95% occurring once.

Sequenced input: naive CD8+ T cells sorted from blood. This rearrangement joins TRBV10-3 to TRBJ2-7, with TRBD1 matching over 9 bases. The clonotype comes from a man under 40 in good health. The CDR3 region is CAISEEDRGTYEQYF. The CDR3 DNA is TGTGCCATCAGTGAGGAGGACAGGGGAACCTACGAGCAGTACTTC.